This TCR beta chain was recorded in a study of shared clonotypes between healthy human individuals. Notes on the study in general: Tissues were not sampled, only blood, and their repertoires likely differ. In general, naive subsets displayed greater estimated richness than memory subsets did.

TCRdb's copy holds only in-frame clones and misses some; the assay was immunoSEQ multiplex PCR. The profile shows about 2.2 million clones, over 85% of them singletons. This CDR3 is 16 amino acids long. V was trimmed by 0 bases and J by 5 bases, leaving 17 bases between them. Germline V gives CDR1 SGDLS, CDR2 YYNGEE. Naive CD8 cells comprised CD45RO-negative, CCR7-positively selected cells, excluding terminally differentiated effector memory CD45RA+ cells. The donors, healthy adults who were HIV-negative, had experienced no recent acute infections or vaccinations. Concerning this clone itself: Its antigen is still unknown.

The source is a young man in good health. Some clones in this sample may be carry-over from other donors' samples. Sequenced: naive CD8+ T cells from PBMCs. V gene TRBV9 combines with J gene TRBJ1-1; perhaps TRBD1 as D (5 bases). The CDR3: CASSVGGTMGETEAFF. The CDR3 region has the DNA TGTGCCAGCAGCGTAGGGGGGACCATGGGAGAAACTGAAGCTTTCTTT.